This TCR beta chain was recorded in a study of cytomegalovirus exposure and HLA in healthy donors. Overall study results and limits: Serostatus for CMV was the only available immune exposure information. Being productive about 87% or about 30% of the time was typical of most TCR beta V segments in an earlier analysis. Overall, roughly 150 TCR beta chains were annotated as cytomegalovirus-associated.

This clone was recorded only once. Its matching antigen is unknown. The study ran its PCR with 60 Vbeta and 13 Jbeta primers. Clones were read by immunoSEQ multiplex PCR, and TCRdb kept only the in-frame ones, dropping some. In the table there are under 100,000 clones, about 74% of which are singletons. Each donor's status was that of a healthy bone marrow donor. This CDR3 has 15 residues. The germline V gene has CDR1 SGHTA and CDR2 FQGTGA. The germline V and J ends were trimmed by 2 bases and 1 base, with 11 bases remaining between them. The specimen was PBMCs. The chain has TRBV7-3 and TRBJ1-1; D gene uncertain. This TCR was sampled from a man aged 35 to 55 in good health and CMV-seronegative. The CDR3 nucleotides are TGTGCCAGCAGCTTATTGCGGAGGGCGAACACTGAAGCTTTCTTT. Translation gives CASSLLRRANTEAFF.